What follows are 18 T cell receptor beta chains derived from one specimen sequenced in a study of shared clonotypes between healthy human individuals (dated by TCRdb to 2020 to 2022). Receptor libraries were prepared by the immunoSEQ multiplex PCR assay. TCRdb stores this immuneACCESS table with in-frame sequences only. Part of the clones is absent; in the studies checked, under half of the shortfall reflects unresolved V genes, and no reason is known for the rest. In this sample the table shows around 980,000 clones, approximately 78% of which occur a single time. The ten largest clones represent 0.6% to 0.7% of the sample. Specimen: memory CD4+ T cells from PBMCs. Reading the label with the study, this specimen's cell subset or site is: CD45RA-negative fraction. The receptors derive from a man aged 18-30 years in good health. Some clones in this sample may be carry-over from other donors' samples.

CDR3 DNA: TGTGCCTGGAGTAAGTGGGGGAGAAACGAGCAGTACTTC. Its translation: CAWSKWGRNEQYF. The J gene is TRBJ2-7, the V gene TRBV30; D may correspond to TRBD1 or TRBD2 (5 bases each). Trimming took off 2 bases at V and 5 bases at J, with 13 bases between the two ends. From germline, CDR1 is GTSNPN and CDR2 SVGIG (reference sequence). The CDR3 length is 13 residues.

This chain links TRBV5-4 with TRBJ2-5; 10 bases fit TRBD2. Trimming cost V 4 bases and J 2 bases; bases outside gene matches: 8. The CDR3 is 16 residues long. In germline, CDR1 is SGHNT, CDR2 YYREEE (reference sequence). The CDR3 sequence is CASSREPAGGQETQYF. CDR3 nucleotides: TGTGCCAGCAGCCGCGAGCCAGCGGGAGGGCAAGAGACCCAGTACTTC.

The chain has TRBV5-1 and TRBJ1-2; tentatively, D is TRBD1 (6 bases). The CDR3 totals 13 residues. Trimming took 6 bases from V and 4 from J, leaving 13 bases between them. The germline V gene has CDR1 SGHRS and CDR2 YFSETQ. Here the CDR3 reads CASKEGGPYGYTF. The CDR3 nucleotides are TGCGCCAGCAAAGAAGGGGGTCCCTATGGCTACACCTTC.

Of note for this clone: Other DNA sequences of this sample code for an identical CDR3. The rearrangement uses TRBV5-1 and TRBJ1-4, with a tentative D call TRBD1 (5 bases). V was pared by 0 bases and J by 0 bases, with 9 bases between. Looked up from germline, CDR1 is SGHRS and CDR2 is YFSETQ. This CDR3 has 16 residues. In DNA, the CDR3 is TGCGCCAGCAGCTTGGCAAGGGGTGCAACTAATGAAAAACTGTTTTTT. This gives the protein CASSLARGATNEKLFF.

This clone has at least ten counts. The CDR3 here is CASQDRGLNTDTQYF. CDR3 in DNA: TGTGCCAGTCAGGACAGGGGGCTTAACACAGATACGCAGTATTTT. The rearrangement joins TRBV19 to TRBJ2-3; 11 nucleotides agree with TRBD1. CDR1 and CDR2 (germline): LNHDA, SQIVND (reference sequence). The V segment lost 8 bases and the J segment 2 bases; nucleotides outside the gene matches: 6. The CDR3 is 15 amino acids.

This clone has more than one count but fewer than ten. The chain uses TRBV7-6 and TRBJ2-1; TRBD1 matches at 9 bases. V lost 2 bases to trimming and J lost 6 bases; unmatched junction nucleotides: 2. The CDR3 is 14 residues long. Germline-derived CDR1 and CDR2 are SGHVS and FNYEAQ. CDR3 region: CASSLMTGGNEQFF. Written as DNA, the CDR3 is TGTGCCAGCAGCTTAATGACAGGGGGCAATGAGCAGTTCTTC.

This chain joins TRBV7-9 and TRBJ2-7, with TRBD2 as a possible D gene (6 bases). V lost 4 bases to trimming and J lost 9 bases, with 10 bases between them. Looked up from germline, CDR1 is SEHNR and CDR2 is FQNEAQ (reference sequence). The length of the CDR3 is 11 residues. The CDR3, as DNA: TGTGCCAGCAGCTCGCAGGGAGGGCAGTACTTC. Translation: CASSSQGGQYF. The full variable domain, in which reference TRBV7-9 and TRBJ2-7 provide the parts outside the CDR3, is DTGVSQNPRHKITKRGQNVTFRCDPISEHNRLYWYRQTLGQGPEFLTYFQNEAQLEKSRLLSDRFSAERPKGSFSTLEIQRTEQGDSAMYLCASSSQGGQYFGPGTRLTVT.

The CDR3 sequence: CASSRTAVTYEQYF. CDR3 DNA: TGTGCCAGCAGTCGGACAGCCGTGACCTACGAGCAGTACTTC. The J gene is TRBJ2-7, the V gene TRBV6-1, with a weak D call TRBD1 (6 bases). Germline values: CDR1 MNHNS, CDR2 SASEGT. Trimming took 5 bases from V and 2 from J, leaving 13 bases between them. The CDR3 covers 14 residues.

The chain combines TRBV18 with TRBJ2-6; 9 bases match TRBD1. Germline CDR1 is KGHSH and CDR2 is LQKENI. CDR3 length: 17 amino acids. The J segment lost 4 bases and the V segment lost 3 bases, leaving 7 bases of the junction unmatched. Here the CDR3 reads CASSPTGGAYGANVLTF. The CDR3 nucleotides read TGTGCCAGCTCACCGACAGGGGGGGCATACGGGGCCAACGTCCTGACTTTC.

The rearrangement uses TRBV29-1 and TRBJ1-5; tentative D call: TRBD1 (5 bases). V was cut by 6 bases and J by 13 bases, with 22 bases left in between. CDR1 SQVTM and CDR2 ANQGSEA come from the germline V gene. The CDR3 is 13 amino acids. CDR3 DNA: TGCAGCGTGACCGGGACGGACTCTTTATCGCAGCATTTT. Translated, it gives CSVTGTDSLSQHF. Combining the CDR3 with reference TRBV29-1 and TRBJ1-5 gives the whole variable domain SAVISQKPSRDICQRGTSLTIQCQVDSQVTMMFWYRQQPGQSLTLIATANQGSEATYESGFVIDKFPISRPNLTFSTLTVSNMSPEDSSIYLCSVTGTDSLSQHFGDGTRLSIL.

V usage is TRBV5-1 and J usage is TRBJ2-7; D gene uncertain. Germline V gene lookup returns CDR1 SGHRS and CDR2 YFSETQ. Deletions cut 3 bases from V and 6 bases from J, with 13 bases between. The length of the CDR3 is 13 residues. As DNA, the CDR3 is TGCGCCAGCAGCTGGGCAGAGAGTACCGAGCAGTACTTC. Protein sequence: CASSWAESTEQYF.

This sequence joins TRBV5-1 and TRBJ2-3; D may be TRBD2 (6 bases). CDR1 and CDR2 (germline): SGHRS, YFSETQ. The V end was cut by 6 bases, the J end by 7 bases, with 18 bases between. The CDR3 runs 14 residues. For the CDR3, the DNA is TGCGCCAGCATGACGGGGCCGGGAGCGAATACGCAGTATTTT. Translating gives CASMTGPGANTQYF.

The sample holds many counts of this clone. This sequence joins TRBV28 and TRBJ1-1; D is perhaps TRBD1 (5 bases). CDR1 and CDR2 from the germline V gene are MDHEN and SYDVKM. CDR3 size: 13 residues. Trimming shortened V by 7 bases and J by 4 bases, and 13 bases separated the two germline ends. The chain's CDR3 is CASNPSGGTEAFF. The CDR3 nucleotides are TGTGCCAGCAATCCTTCGGGGGGCACTGAAGCTTTCTTT. Filled out from reference TRBV28 and TRBJ1-1, the complete variable domain reads DVKVTQSSRYLVKRTGEKVFLECVQDMDHENMFWYRQDPGLGLRLIYFSYDVKMKEKGDIPEGYSVSREKKERFSLILESASTNQTSMYLCASNPSGGTEAFFGQGTRLTVV.

CDR3: CASSLQYQETQYF. The CDR3 DNA reads TGCGCCAGCAGCTTACAGTACCAAGAGACCCAGTACTTC. The rearrangement links TRBV5-1 to TRBJ2-5; D remains ambiguous. The CDR3 contains 13 residues. V was pared by 2 bases and J by 0 bases, with 5 bases between. CDR1 is SGHRS and CDR2 is YFSETQ in the germline V gene.

At least ten counts were recorded for this clone. J is TRBJ1-3 and V is TRBV7-8, with D perhaps matching TRBD1 (6 bases). Looked up from germline, CDR1 is SGHVS and CDR2 is FQNEAQ. The CDR3 loop spans 15 amino acids. Trimming cost V 5 bases and J 4 bases, with 15 bases left between them. Here the CDR3 DNA reads TGTGCCAGCAGCCGACAAACAGGGCACGGAAACACCATATATTTT. The encoded protein is CASSRQTGHGNTIYF. The full variable domain, its missing parts supplied by reference TRBV7-8 and TRBJ1-3, is GAGVSQSPRYKVAKRGQDVALRCDPISGHVSLFWYQQALGQGPEFLTYFQNEAQLDKSGLPSDRFFAERPEGSVSTLKIQRTQQEDSAVYLCASSRQTGHGNTIYFGEGSWLTVV.

Concerning this clone: The same CDR3 also results from other DNA sequences found in this sample. The rearrangement joins TRBV7-9 to TRBJ1-2; no reliable D call. Trimming left V 1 base short and J 8 bases short, with 8 bases between. The length of the CDR3 is 12 residues. Per the germline V gene, CDR1 is SEHNR and CDR2 is FQNEAQ (reference sequence). CDR3 in amino acids: CASSLGDRGYTF. In DNA form, the CDR3 reads TGTGCCAGCAGCTTAGGGGATCGCGGCTACACCTTC. Based on the CDR3 plus reference TRBV7-9 and TRBJ1-2, the full variable domain is DTGVSQNPRHKITKRGQNVTFRCDPISEHNRLYWYRQTLGQGPEFLTYFQNEAQLEKSRLLSDRFSAERPKGSFSTLEIQRTEQGDSAMYLCASSLGDRGYTFGSGTRLTVV.

The V call is TRBV6-1, the J call TRBJ1-5; no clear D. Trimming removed 1 base from V and 3 bases from J, with 4 bases in between. There are 13 residues in the CDR3. Per germline, CDR1 MNHNS and CDR2 SASEGT. Written as DNA, the CDR3 is TGTGCCAGCAGTGAAGGCTTCAATCAGCCCCAGCATTTT. Residues: CASSEGFNQPQHF.

J is TRBJ2-3 and V is TRBV5-1; D gene ambiguous. The CDR3 is 14 amino acids. Germline CDR1 is SGHRS and CDR2 is YFSETQ. Trimming cost V 4 bases and J 3 bases, with 12 bases left between them. This chain's CDR3 is CASSTGTMTDTQYF. The CDR3, as DNA: TGCGCCAGCAGCACGGGCACCATGACAGATACGCAGTATTTT.